This is a list of T cell receptor beta chains from one sample in a study of blood T cell repertoires in COVID-19. Assay used: immunoSEQ multiplex PCR; TCRdb lists only in-frame clones, some missing. The data contain roughly 300,000 clones, 70% to 90% of them singletons. The specimen sequenced was peripheral blood. The source of these receptors is a man aged 18 to 35 who had recovered from COVID-19. The conserved cysteine and the conserved F or W are not part of the CDR3 here. Not all rows give a size; the values are once, few, many and, for expanded clones, a class.

size	V	CDR3
.	TRBV18	ASSARTGATEDTQY
.	TRBV6-6	ASSYSVNRGRYEQY
.	TRBV29-1	SSRGTSGSYEQY
once	TRBV10-2	ASRALRVRNTEAF
.	TRBV6-5	ASIPDRLGQAF
few	TRBV28	ASSLSQRGNEQF
.	TRBV18	ASSSTGAFEAF
few	TRBV5-1	ASSLVSEEQY
few	TRBV7-6	ASSAGQASFENYGYT
.	TRBV7-2	ASSLTFMGQDSPLH
.	TRBV5-1	ASSRDRGSAEAF
.	TRBV7-6	ASSLGTSTPIEGF
.	TRBV4-3	ASSQGGAGGETQY
.	TRBV6-1	ASSEPGQKSGKLF
.	TRBV12-3/TRBV12-4	ASRHDRYEQY
.	TRBV21-1	ASSKETGKSNQPQH
.	TRBV24-1	ATHPGGVSGELF
.	TRBV19	ASSLQRDTEAF
.	TRBV27	ASSSSQTYEQY
.	TRBV9	ASSVTGAGANVLT
.	TRBV27	ASSLYGRDPPDTQY
.	TRBV11-2	ASSLGGFGQPQH
.	TRBV4-2	ASSLRTGGDQPQH
.	TRBV3-1/TRBV3-2	ASSPGVDTQY
.	TRBV11-3	ASSLDGDSYNEQF
.	TRBV4-3	ASSQAGVAGLN
.	TRBV19	ASSIRKEYEQY
few	TRBV19	ASSINRGEAF
.	TRBV10-3	AISARLEGGELF
.	TRBV5-1	ASSPGGLAGTGELF
.	TRBV4-1	ASSQDKSSGNTIY
.	TRBV5-1	ASSLAGTASMNTEAF
.	TRBV6-5	ASLTGATYNSPLH
.	TRBV15	ATSSQGHNQPQH
.	TRBV3-1/TRBV3-2	ASSPRLSTTSTDTQY
.	TRBV29-1	SVTGIILGPKNIQY
.	TRBV27	ASSFFSGNTEAF
.	TRBV4-3	ASSQEAPRGTEAF
.	TRBV7-9	ASSLVDRGPVEKLF
once	TRBV30	ASSDGEGREQF
.	TRBV5-6	ASSLAGNRNTIY
.	TRBV25-1	ASSAGTSGRSGELF
few	TRBV11-2	ASSPRTGGISRYT
.	TRBV5-1	ASGRAGTGGPNTEAF
.	TRBV6-2/TRBV6-3	ASSGTIYNEQF
few	TRBV6-2/TRBV6-3	ASSPSWTATEAF
.	TRBV27	ASSLGGQGYEQY
.	TRBV27	ASSPGGLLPAESYEQY
.	TRBV27	ASSFMASGSDEQY
.	TRBV4-2	ASSRSSSGGTQPGYEQY
once	TRBV6-5	ASRKGLASYEQY
.	TRBV6-5	ASRRTAGPQPQH
.	TRBV24-1	ATSATGTSYNEQF
.	TRBV6-5	ASNTGWEGKAF
.	TRBV27	ASSSHTGTGNNEQF
.	TRBV29-1	SVEVRNTDTQY
.	TRBV4-3	ASSQETSSQPQH